A selection of T cell receptor beta chains follows, all from one sample in a study of T cells in Graves' hyperthyroidism and ophthalmopathy. TCRdb re-called the multiplex PCR reads with MiXCR, one entry per CDR3 protein. The sample consists of hundreds of thousands of distinct CDR3 sequences, roughly 15% of them appearing once. The sample comprised blood. The receptors shown here come from a woman aged 25 to 39 with Graves' hyperthyroidism. Each CDR3 is given with its conserved first and last residue. Each record gives: clone size, V gene, D gene, J gene, CDR3 protein, CDR3 DNA. D genes are given only for firm matches. Only some rows state a clone size, as once, few, many or a class for expanded clones.

many,TRBV28,TRBD1,TRBJ1-3,CASSLWGQGSGNTIYF,TGTGCCAGCAGTTTATGGGGACAGGGCTCTGGAAACACCATATATTTT
few,TRBV6-1,NA,TRBJ1-1,CASRNRRGGMNTEAFF,TGTGCCAGCAGAAACCGGCGGGGAGGAATGAACACTGAAGCTTTCTTT
few,TRBV3-1,NA,TRBJ2-3,CASSQGRLSDHTDTQYF,TGTGCCAGCAGCCAGGGTCGACTTAGCGACCACACAGATACGCAGTATTTT
many,TRBV2,TRBD1,TRBJ2-1,CAIPGQHNEQFF,TGTGCCATACCGGGACAGCACAATGAGCAGTTCTTC
many,TRBV20-1,TRBD1,TRBJ1-2,CSARTPGGGGYTF,TGCAGTGCTCGAACCCCAGGGGGTGGAGGCTACACCTTC
many,TRBV20-1,NA,TRBJ1-2,CRSQGNGYTF,TGCAGAAGTCAGGGGAATGGCTACACCTTC
NA,TRBV15,NA,TRBJ2-1,CATSRGQGAHNEQFF,TGTGCCACCAGCAGAGGCCAAGGTGCTCACAATGAGCAGTTCTTC
NA,TRBV7-8,NA,TRBJ1-1,CASSRGSFAFF,TGTGCCAGCAGCCGCGGCAGTTTTGCTTTCTTT
NA,TRBV6-2/TRBV6-3,TRBD2,TRBJ2-2,CASSPGGGNTGELFF,TGTGCCAGCAGTCCGGGGGGGGGGAACACCGGGGAGCTGTTTTTT
NA,TRBV20-1,NA,TRBJ2-5,CSASNSQTETQYF,TGCAGTGCTAGTAACAGCCAAACCGAGACCCAGTACTTC
many,TRBV6-5,NA,TRBJ2-7,CASSYSLGGYEQYF,TGTGCCAGCAGTTACTCGCTTGGGGGGTACGAGCAGTACTTC
NA,TRBV3-1,TRBD2,TRBJ2-5,CASSQQKLAGGPGETQYF,TGTGCCAGCAGCCAACAGAAACTAGCGGGAGGGCCGGGGGAGACCCAGTACTTC
once,TRBV24-1,TRBD2,TRBJ2-2,CATSTLAGVGELFF,TGTGCCACCAGTACGCTAGCGGGAGTCGGGGAGCTGTTTTTT
NA,TRBV5-4,NA,TRBJ2-3,CASRRTDTTDTQYF,TGTGCCAGCAGACGAACGGACACCACAGATACGCAGTATTTT
many,TRBV3-1,NA,TRBJ2-7,CASSRDYEQYF,TGTGCCAGCAGTCGGGACTACGAGCAGTACTTC
NA,TRBV7-9,NA,TRBJ2-3,CASSVLVERGGDTQYF,TGTGCCAGCAGCGTCCTAGTGGAACGAGGAGGGGATACGCAGTATTTT
few,TRBV5-1,NA,TRBJ1-1,CASSLEGTTLTEAFF,TGCGCCAGCAGCTTGGAGGGGACAACGTTAACTGAAGCTTTCTTT
many,TRBV28,NA,TRBJ1-4,CASSSDSSRRMGEKLFF,TGTGCCAGCAGTTCGGATTCCTCCCGGCGGATGGGTGAAAAACTGTTTTTT
many,TRBV7-3,TRBD2,TRBJ2-1,CASSLGSGGYNEQFF,TGTGCCAGCAGCTTAGGTAGCGGGGGCTACAATGAGCAGTTCTTC
many,TRBV7-3,NA,TRBJ2-3,CASSLLGFTDTQYF,TGTGCCAGCAGCTTATTGGGGTTCACAGATACGCAGTATTTT
few,TRBV2,NA,TRBJ2-2,CASSEYRLNTGELFF,TGTGCCAGCAGTGAATACCGCCTGAACACCGGGGAGCTGTTTTTT
many,TRBV29-1,NA,TRBJ1-2,CSGDGDYGYTF,TGCAGCGGAGACGGGGACTATGGCTACACCTTC
many,TRBV3-1,NA,TRBJ2-1,CASSQARGRLYNEQFF,TGTGCCAGCAGCCAAGCGCGGGGCAGGTTGTACAATGAGCAGTTCTTC
many,TRBV20-1,TRBD2,TRBJ2-1,CSAMGLGYNEQFF,TGCAGTGCCATGGGACTAGGATACAATGAGCAGTTCTTC
many,TRBV12-5,NA,TRBJ2-7,CASGLVVYRGPTYEQYF,TGTGCTAGTGGTTTGGTTGTGTATAGGGGACCTACCTACGAGCAGTACTTC
few,TRBV29-1,TRBD1,TRBJ1-1,CSAGQGAYTEAFF,TGCAGCGCTGGACAGGGGGCGTACACTGAAGCTTTCTTT
many,TRBV30,NA,TRBJ2-7,CAWSVAELYEQYF,TGTGCCTGGAGTGTCGCGGAACTCTACGAGCAGTACTTC
NA,TRBV5-1,TRBD1,TRBJ1-2,CASSTGQQIYGYTF,TGCGCCAGCAGCACGGGACAGCAGATCTATGGCTACACCTTC
few,TRBV6-5,TRBD2,TRBJ2-1,CASSYSGLAGRNEQFF,TGTGCCAGCAGTTACTCTGGGCTAGCGGGAAGAAATGAGCAGTTCTTC
many,TRBV7-6,NA,TRBJ2-1,CASSLAEFGNEQFF,TGTGCCAGCAGCTTAGCGGAGTTTGGCAATGAGCAGTTCTTC
NA,TRBV7-7,NA,TRBJ1-5,CASSADGHSNQPQHF,TGTGCTAGCAGCGCGGACGGCCATAGCAATCAGCCCCAGCATTTT
few,TRBV20-1,TRBD1,TRBJ1-5,CSAGHLQGAAWSFQPQHF,TGCAGTGCTGGGCACCTACAGGGGGCCGCGTGGAGTTTTCAGCCCCAGCATTTT
many,TRBV11-2,TRBD2,TRBJ2-5,CASSLGGSGRQETQYF,TGTGCCAGCAGCTTAGGGGGGAGCGGGAGGCAAGAGACCCAGTACTTC
NA,TRBV4-3,TRBD2,TRBJ2-7,CASSQEGLAGASYEQYF,TGCGCCAGCAGCCAAGAAGGGCTAGCGGGGGCCTCCTACGAGCAGTACTTC
NA,TRBV20-1,TRBD1,TRBJ1-2,CSARVGQGLGGYTF,TGCAGTGCTAGAGTGGGACAGGGCCTCGGGGGCTACACCTTC
NA,TRBV12-3/TRBV12-4,NA,TRBJ2-2,CASSFRERVGELFF,TGTGCCAGCAGTTTCCGGGAGCGGGTCGGGGAGCTGTTTTTT
few,TRBV27,NA,TRBJ2-1,CASSLSGATRYNEQFF,TGTGCCAGCAGTTTATCGGGGGCGACCCGGTACAATGAGCAGTTCTTC
NA,TRBV7-3,TRBD1,TRBJ2-7,CASSLARGAQGDEQYF,TGTGCCAGCAGCTTAGCGAGAGGGGCTCAGGGGGACGAGCAGTACTTC
few,TRBV30,NA,TRBJ1-6,CAWSVKGYPYSPLHF,TGTGCCTGGAGTGTAAAAGGTTACCCGTATTCACCCCTCCACTTT
NA,TRBV29-1,TRBD2,TRBJ2-7,CSVDLKAGEQYF,TGCAGCGTTGATCTCAAAGCGGGGGAGCAGTACTTC
NA,TRBV7-3,NA,TRBJ1-1,CARTALGAAEAFF,TGTGCCCGCACGGCACTCGGGGCTGCTGAAGCTTTCTTT
NA,TRBV9,NA,TRBJ1-3,CASSYGAGNTIYF,TGTGCCAGCAGCTACGGGGCCGGAAACACCATATATTTT
many,TRBV28,TRBD2,TRBJ2-3,CASSRTSGGTDTQYF,TGTGCCAGCAGCAGAACTAGCGGGGGCACAGATACGCAGTATTTT
many,TRBV2,NA,TRBJ2-7,CASRVGGYEQYF,TGTGCTAGCAGGGTCGGAGGCTACGAGCAGTACTTC
NA,TRBV29-1,NA,TRBJ1-2,CSVENGGVIKSYTF,TGCAGCGTTGAAAACGGGGGGGTGATTAAGAGCTACACCTTC
many,TRBV5-5,NA,TRBJ1-1,CASSLARMNTEAFF,TGTGCCAGCAGCTTGGCTAGGATGAACACTGAAGCTTTCTTT
NA,TRBV9,NA,TRBJ2-7,CASSVQGTSSYEQYF,TGTGCCAGCAGCGTTCAGGGGACAAGCTCCTACGAGCAGTACTTC